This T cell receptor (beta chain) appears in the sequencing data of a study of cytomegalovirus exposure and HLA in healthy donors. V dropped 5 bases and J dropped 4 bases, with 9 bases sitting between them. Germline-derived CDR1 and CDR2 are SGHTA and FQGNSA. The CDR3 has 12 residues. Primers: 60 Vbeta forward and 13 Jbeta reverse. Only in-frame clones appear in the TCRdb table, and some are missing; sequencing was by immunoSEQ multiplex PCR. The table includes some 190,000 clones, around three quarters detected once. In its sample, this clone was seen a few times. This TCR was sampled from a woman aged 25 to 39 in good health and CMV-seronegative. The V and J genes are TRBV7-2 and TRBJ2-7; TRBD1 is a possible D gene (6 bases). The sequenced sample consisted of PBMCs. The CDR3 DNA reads TGTGCCAGCAGCCCCGACAGGTACGAGCAGTACTTC. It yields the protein CASSPDRYEQYF.